This TCR beta chain emerged from a study of cytomegalovirus exposure and HLA in healthy donors. 13 Jbeta primers and 60 Vbeta primers were used for the PCR. Sequenced by immunoSEQ multiplex PCR; TCRdb stores in-frame clones only, minus some. The sample holds more than 150,000 clones, 80% to 85% seen once. V lost 5 bases and J 5 bases, leaving 18 bases between the germline ends. Germline CDR1 reads ENHRY; CDR2 reads SYGVKD. This CDR3 is 15 amino acids long. V is TRBV10-3 and J is TRBJ2-5, with D tentatively TRBD1 (7 bases). The sample was PBMCs. The clonotype originates from a woman aged 25 to 39 in good health and CMV-seronegative. As DNA, the CDR3 is TGTGCCATCAGTCTAGGAGGGGGCGGTGGGGAGACCCAGTACTTC. It codes for CAISLGGGGGETQYF.